What follows are 4 T cell receptor beta chains derived from one specimen sequenced in a study of T cells after yellow fever vaccination. TCRdb re-called the 5' RACE reads through MiXCR, storing one row per CDR3 protein. In the table there are around 30,000 distinct CDR3 sequences, approximately 7% of which are singletons. The sequenced sample was PBMCs, either bulk or a sorted T-cell subset (CD4+, CD8+, memory, or dextramer-sorted; not recorded which), obtained on the day of the first yellow fever vaccination. The receptors come from a man younger than 35 who received the YFV17D yellow fever vaccine.

This clonotype was seen only a few times. The chain uses TRBV27 and TRBJ2-7; D assignment may be TRBD1 or TRBD2 (7 bases each). CDR3 size: 15 residues. V shed 3 bases and J shed 8 bases, with 20 bases lying between them. Looked up from germline, CDR1 is MNHEY and CDR2 is SMNVEV (reference sequence). The CDR3 coding sequence is TGTGCCAGCAGTTTTTCGGCCAGGGGGGGGGAAAAGCAGTACTTC. Protein: CASSFSARGGEKQYF.

Ten or more counts support this clonotype. The rearrangement joins TRBV11-1 to TRBJ2-2, with D perhaps matching TRBD1 (5 bases). From germline, CDR1 is SGHAT and CDR2 FQDESV (reference sequence). The CDR3 covers 15 residues. V lost 8 bases and J lost 3, with 16 bases in between. The CDR3: CASGVGQGDTGELFF. In nucleotides, the CDR3 is TGTGCCAGCGGAGTAGGGCAGGGCGACACCGGGGAGCTGTTTTTT.

This chain joins TRBV4-3 and TRBJ2-3; 11 positions agree with TRBD2. This CDR3 is 19 amino acids long. The germline gives CDR1 LGHNA, CDR2 YSLEER. Trimming cost V 0 bases and J 4 bases; bases outside gene matches: 12. For the CDR3, the DNA is TGCGCCAGCAGCCAAGATCGGAGGGCTAGCGGGGGGTGGGCAGATACGCAGTATTTT. Amino acid sequence: CASSQDRRASGGWADTQYF.

V and J are TRBV6-1 and TRBJ2-2; D may match TRBD1 or TRBD2 (5 bases each). V lost 11 bases and J lost 2, with 12 bases in between. Germline V lookup: CDR1 MNHNS, CDR2 SASEGT. This CDR3 comprises 13 residues. The CDR3 loop reads CAGTDANTGELFF. CDR3 bases: TGTGCCGGGACGGACGCTAACACCGGGGAGCTGTTTTTT.